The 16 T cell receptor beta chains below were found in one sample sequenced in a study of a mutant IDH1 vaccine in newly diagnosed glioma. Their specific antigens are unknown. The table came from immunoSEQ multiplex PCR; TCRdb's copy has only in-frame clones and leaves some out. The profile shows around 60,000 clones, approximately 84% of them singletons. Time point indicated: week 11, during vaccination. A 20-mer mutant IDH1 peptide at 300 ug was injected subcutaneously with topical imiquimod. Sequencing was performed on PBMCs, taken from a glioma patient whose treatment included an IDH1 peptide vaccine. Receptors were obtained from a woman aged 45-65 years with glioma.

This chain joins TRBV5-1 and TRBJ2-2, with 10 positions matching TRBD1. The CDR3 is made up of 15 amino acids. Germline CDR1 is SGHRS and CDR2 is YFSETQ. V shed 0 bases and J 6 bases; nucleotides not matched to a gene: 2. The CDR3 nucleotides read TGCGCCAGCAGCTTGGCCGGGACAGGGGCCGGGGAGCTGTTTTTT. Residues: CASSLAGTGAGELFF.

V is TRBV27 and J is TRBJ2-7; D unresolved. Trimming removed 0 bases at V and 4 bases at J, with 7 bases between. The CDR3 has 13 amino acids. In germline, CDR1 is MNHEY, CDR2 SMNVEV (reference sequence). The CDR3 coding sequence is TGTGCCAGCAGTTTATCGGACCAGTACGAGCAGTACTTC. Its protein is CASSLSDQYEQYF.

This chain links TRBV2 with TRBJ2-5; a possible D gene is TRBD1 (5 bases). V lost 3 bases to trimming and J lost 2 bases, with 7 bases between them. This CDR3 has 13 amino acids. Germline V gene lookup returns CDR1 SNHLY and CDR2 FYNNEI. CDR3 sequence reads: CASSENRQETQYF. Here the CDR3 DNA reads TGTGCCAGCAGTGAGAACAGGCAAGAGACCCAGTACTTC.

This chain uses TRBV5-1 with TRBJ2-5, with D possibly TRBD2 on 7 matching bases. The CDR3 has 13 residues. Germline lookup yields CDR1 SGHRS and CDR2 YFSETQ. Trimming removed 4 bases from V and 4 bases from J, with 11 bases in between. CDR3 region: CASSGGAAETQYF. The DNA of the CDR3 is TGCGCCAGCAGCGGGGGGGCAGCAGAGACCCAGTACTTC.

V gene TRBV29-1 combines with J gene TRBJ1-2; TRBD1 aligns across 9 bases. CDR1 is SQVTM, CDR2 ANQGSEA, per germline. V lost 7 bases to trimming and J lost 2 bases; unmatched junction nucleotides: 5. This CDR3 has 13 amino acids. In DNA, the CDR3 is TGCAGCGGAGGGACAGGGTTCAACTATGGCTACACCTTC. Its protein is CSGGTGFNYGYTF.

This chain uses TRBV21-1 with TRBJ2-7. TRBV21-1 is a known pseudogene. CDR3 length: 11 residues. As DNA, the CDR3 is TGTGGGGGGACGGCGACCTACGAGCAGTACTTC. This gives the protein CGGTATYEQYF.

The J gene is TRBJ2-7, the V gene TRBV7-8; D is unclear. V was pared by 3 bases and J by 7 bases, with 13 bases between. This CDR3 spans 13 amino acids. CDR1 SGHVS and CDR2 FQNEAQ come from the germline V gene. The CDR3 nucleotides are TGTGCCAGCAGCTTCCGAAGGCAACGGGAGCAGTACTTC. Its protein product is CASSFRRQREQYF.

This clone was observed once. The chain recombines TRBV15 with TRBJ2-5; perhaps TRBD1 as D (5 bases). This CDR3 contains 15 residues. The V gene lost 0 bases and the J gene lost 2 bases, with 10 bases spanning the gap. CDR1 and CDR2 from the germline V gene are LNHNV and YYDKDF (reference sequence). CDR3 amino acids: CATSRDRPGQETQYF. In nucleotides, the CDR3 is TGTGCCACCAGCAGAGATCGGCCAGGGCAAGAGACCCAGTACTTC.

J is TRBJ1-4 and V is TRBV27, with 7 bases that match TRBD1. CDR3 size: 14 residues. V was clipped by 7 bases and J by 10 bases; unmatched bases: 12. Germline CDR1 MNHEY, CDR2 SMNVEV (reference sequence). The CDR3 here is CASNEQTGRGKLFF. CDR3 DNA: TGTGCCAGCAACGAACAGACAGGGCGGGGAAAACTGTTTTTT.

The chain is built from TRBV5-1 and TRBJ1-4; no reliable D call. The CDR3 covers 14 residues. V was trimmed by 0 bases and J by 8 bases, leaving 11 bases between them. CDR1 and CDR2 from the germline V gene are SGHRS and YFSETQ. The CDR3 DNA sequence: TGCGCCAGCAGCTTGGAAAGGCCCGACGAAAAACTGTTTTTT. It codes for CASSLERPDEKLFF.

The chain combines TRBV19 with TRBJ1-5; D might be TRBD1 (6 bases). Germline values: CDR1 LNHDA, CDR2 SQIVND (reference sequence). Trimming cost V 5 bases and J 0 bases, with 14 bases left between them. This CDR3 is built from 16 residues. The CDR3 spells CASSFRQAISNQPQHF. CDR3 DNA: TGTGCCAGTAGTTTCCGACAGGCAATTAGCAATCAGCCCCAGCATTTT.

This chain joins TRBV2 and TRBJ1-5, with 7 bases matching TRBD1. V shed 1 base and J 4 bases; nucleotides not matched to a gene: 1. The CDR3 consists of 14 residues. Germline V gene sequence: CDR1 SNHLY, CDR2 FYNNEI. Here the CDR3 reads CASSEVTGNQPQHF. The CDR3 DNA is TGTGCCAGCAGTGAAGTGACAGGGAATCAGCCCCAGCATTTT.

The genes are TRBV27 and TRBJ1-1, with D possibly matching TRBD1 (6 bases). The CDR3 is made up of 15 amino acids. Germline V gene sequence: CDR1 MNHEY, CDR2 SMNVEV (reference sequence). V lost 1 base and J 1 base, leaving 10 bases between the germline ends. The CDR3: CASSLYKQGNTEAFF. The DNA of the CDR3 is TGTGCCAGCAGTTTATATAAACAGGGGAACACTGAAGCTTTCTTT.

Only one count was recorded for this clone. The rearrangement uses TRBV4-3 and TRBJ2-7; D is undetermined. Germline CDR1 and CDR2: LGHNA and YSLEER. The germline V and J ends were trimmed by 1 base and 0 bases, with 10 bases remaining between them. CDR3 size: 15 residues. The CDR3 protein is CASSQGVSSSYEQYF. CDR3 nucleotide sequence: TGCGCCAGCAGCCAAGGGGTCAGCAGCTCCTACGAGCAGTACTTC.

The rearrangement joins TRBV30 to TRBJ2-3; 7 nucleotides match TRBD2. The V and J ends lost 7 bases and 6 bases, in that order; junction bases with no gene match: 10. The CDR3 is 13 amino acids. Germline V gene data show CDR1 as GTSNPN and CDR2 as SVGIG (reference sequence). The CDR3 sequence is CASGGGTADTQYF. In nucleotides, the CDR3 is TGTGCCTCTGGGGGGGGAACGGCGGATACGCAGTATTTT.

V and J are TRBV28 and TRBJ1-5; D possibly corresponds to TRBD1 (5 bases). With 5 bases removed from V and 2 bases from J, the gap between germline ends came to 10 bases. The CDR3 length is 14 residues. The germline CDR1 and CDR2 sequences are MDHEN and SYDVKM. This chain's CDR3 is CASSRDGRNQPQHF. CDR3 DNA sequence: TGTGCCAGCAGTCGGGACGGACGCAATCAGCCCCAGCATTTT.